The T cell receptor (beta chain) under discussion was sequenced for a study of PD-1 blockade in mismatch repair-deficient tumors. The CDR3 totals 14 residues. The germline gives CDR1 SGDLS, CDR2 YYNGEE. Trimming at V came to 3 bases and at J to 8 bases, leaving 6 bases not matched to a gene. Only in-frame clones appear in the TCRdb table, and some are missing; sequencing was by immunoSEQ multiplex PCR. The table includes around 25,000 clones, about 88% detected once. Every patient had mismatch repair deficiency by PCR or immunohistochemistry. A few pembrolizumab responders had their TCRs sequenced. Sequenced here: PBMCs, sampled before pembrolizumab treatment. The source is an adult with mismatch repair-deficient cancer. V is TRBV9 and J is TRBJ1-4; the match to TRBD1 covers 8 bases. The CDR3 loop reads CASSATGAVEKLFF. The CDR3 region has the DNA TGTGCCAGCAGCGCGACAGGGGCGGTGGAAAAACTGTTTTTT.